This T cell receptor beta chain stems from a study of control samples from healthy donors and cancer patients. Only a few counts were recorded for this clone. The CDR3 extends over 11 amino acids. Germline CDR1 WSHSY, CDR2 SAAADI. The V end lost 7 bases, the J end lost 6 bases, and 10 bases lay between the germline ends. Assay: immunoSEQ multiplex PCR; the TCRdb copy retains only in-frame clones and omits some. This sample has some 200,000 clones; 85% to 95% occur once, and the top ten carry about 1.4%. This rearrangement joins TRBV10-2 to TRBJ2-7, with D maybe TRBD1 (5 bases). The sample consisted of blood. This TCR was sampled from a man aged 45 to 65 in good health. Here the CDR3 reads CASTRQSEQYF. The CDR3 nucleotides are TGCGCCAGCACCAGACAGTCCGAGCAGTACTTC.